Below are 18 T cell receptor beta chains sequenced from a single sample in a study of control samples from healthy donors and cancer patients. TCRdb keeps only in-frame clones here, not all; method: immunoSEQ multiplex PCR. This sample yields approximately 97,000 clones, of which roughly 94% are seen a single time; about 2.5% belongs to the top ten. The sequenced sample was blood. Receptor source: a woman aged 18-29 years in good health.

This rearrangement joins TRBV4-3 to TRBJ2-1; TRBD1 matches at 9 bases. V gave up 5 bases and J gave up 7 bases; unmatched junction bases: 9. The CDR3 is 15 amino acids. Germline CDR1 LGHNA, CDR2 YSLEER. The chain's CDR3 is CASSGEGTGSNEQFF. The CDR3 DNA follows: TGCGCCAGCAGCGGCGAGGGGACAGGGAGTAATGAGCAGTTCTTC.

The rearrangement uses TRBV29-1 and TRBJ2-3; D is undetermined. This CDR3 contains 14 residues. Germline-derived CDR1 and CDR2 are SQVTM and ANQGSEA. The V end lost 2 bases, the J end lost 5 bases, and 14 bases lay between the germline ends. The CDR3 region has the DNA TGCAGCGTTGAAATAGTAACCCCACAAGATACGCAGTATTTT. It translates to CSVEIVTPQDTQYF.

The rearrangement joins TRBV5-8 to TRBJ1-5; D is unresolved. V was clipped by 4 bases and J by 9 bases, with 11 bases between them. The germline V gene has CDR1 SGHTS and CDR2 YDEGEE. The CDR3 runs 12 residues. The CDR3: CASSRLRGPQHF. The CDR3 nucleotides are TGTGCCAGCAGCCGGCTGCGAGGGCCCCAGCATTTT.

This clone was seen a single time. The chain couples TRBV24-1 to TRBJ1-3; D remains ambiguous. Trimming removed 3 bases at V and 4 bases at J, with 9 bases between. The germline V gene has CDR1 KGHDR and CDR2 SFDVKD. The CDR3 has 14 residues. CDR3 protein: CATSDPDAGNTIYF. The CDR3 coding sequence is TGTGCCACCAGTGATCCGGACGCCGGAAACACCATATATTTT.

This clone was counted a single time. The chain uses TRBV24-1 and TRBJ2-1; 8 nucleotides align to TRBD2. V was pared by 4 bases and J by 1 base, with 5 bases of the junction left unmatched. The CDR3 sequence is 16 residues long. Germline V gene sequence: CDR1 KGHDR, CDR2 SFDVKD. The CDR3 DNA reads TGTGCCACCAGTGACAGACGGGGGGGGTCCTACAATGAGCAGTTCTTC. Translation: CATSDRRGGSYNEQFF.

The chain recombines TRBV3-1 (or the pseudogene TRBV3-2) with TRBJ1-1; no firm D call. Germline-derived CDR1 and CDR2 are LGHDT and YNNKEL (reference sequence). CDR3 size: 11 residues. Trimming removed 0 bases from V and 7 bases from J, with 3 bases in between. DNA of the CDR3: TGTGCCAGCAGCCAAGACGGTGAAGCTTTCTTT. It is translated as CASSQDGEAFF.

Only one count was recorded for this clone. Here the CDR3 DNA reads TGTGCCAGCAGCAAGCCTAGCGGGCTTTCCTACGAGCAGTACTTC. Residues: CASSKPSGLSYEQYF. The genes are TRBV28 and TRBJ2-7; 8 nucleotides agree with TRBD2. Germline assignment: CDR1 MDHEN and CDR2 SYDVKM. J lost 1 base, V lost 6 bases, and 8 bases had no gene match. The CDR3 has 15 amino acids.

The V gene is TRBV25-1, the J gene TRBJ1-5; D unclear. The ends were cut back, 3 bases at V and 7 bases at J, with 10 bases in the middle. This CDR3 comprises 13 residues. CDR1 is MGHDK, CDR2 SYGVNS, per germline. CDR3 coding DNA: TGTGCCAGCAGTGACTACACTGGGCAGCCCCAGCATTTT. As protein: CASSDYTGQPQHF.

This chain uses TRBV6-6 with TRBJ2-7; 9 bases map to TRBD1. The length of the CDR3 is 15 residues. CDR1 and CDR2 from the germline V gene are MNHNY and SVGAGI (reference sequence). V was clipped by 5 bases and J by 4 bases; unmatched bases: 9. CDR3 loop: CASSQTGGRGYEQYF. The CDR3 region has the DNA TGTGCCAGCAGTCAGACAGGGGGTCGAGGTTACGAGCAGTACTTC.

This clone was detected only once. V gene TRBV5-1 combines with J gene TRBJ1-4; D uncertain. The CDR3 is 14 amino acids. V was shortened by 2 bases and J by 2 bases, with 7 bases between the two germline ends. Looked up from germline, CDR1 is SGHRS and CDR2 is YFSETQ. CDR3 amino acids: CASSLSGTNEKLFF. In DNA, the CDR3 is TGCGCCAGCAGCTTAAGCGGCACTAATGAAAAACTGTTTTTT.

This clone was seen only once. The CDR3 sequence: CASSVADGLGEKLFF. CDR3 DNA: TGTGCCAGCAGCGTAGCAGACGGCCTAGGGGAAAAACTGTTTTTT. The chain employs TRBV9 and TRBJ1-4; D uncertain. Trimming cost V 0 bases and J 8 bases, with 14 bases left between them. The CDR3 covers 15 residues. The germline V gene has CDR1 SGDLS and CDR2 YYNGEE.

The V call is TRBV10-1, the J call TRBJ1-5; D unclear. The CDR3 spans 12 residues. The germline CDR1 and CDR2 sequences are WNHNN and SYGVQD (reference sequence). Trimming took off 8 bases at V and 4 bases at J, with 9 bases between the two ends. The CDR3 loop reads CASSTGNQPQHF. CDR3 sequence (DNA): TGCGCCAGCTCGACGGGTAATCAGCCCCAGCATTTT.

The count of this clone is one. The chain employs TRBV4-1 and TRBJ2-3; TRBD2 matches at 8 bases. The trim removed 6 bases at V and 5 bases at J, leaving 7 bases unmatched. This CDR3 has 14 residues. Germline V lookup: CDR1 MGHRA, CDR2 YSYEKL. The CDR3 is CASRDGGAGDTQYF. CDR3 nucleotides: TGCGCCAGCAGGGACGGGGGGGCCGGAGATACGCAGTATTTT.

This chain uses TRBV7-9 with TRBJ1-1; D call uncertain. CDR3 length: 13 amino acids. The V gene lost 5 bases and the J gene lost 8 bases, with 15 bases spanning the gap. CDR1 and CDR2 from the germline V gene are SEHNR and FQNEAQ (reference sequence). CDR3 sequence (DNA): TGTGCCAGCAGCCCAGGTGGGGATCGGGAAGCTTTCTTT. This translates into CASSPGGDREAFF.

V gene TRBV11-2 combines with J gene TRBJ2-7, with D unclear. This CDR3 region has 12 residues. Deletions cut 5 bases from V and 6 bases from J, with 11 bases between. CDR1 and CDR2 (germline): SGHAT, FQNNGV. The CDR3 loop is CASSQVLAEQYF. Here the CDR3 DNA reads TGTGCCAGCAGCCAGGTACTTGCCGAGCAGTACTTC.

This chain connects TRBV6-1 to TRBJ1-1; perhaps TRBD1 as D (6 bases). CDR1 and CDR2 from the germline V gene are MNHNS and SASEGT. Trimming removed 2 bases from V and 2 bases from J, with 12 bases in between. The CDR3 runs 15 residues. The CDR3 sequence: CASSEIRTANTEAFF. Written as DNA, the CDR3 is TGTGCCAGCAGTGAAATCAGGACAGCCAACACTGAAGCTTTCTTT.

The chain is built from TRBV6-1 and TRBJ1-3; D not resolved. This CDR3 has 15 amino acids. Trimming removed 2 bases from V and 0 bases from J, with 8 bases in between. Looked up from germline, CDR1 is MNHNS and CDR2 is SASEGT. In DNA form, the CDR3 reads TGTGCCAGCAGTGAATCGGTGAGCTCTGGAAACACCATATATTTT. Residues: CASSESVSSGNTIYF.

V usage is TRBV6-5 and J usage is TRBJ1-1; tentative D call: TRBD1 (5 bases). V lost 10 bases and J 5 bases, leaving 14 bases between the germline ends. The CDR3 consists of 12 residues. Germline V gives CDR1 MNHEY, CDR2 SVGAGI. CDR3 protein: CAISQGGTEAFF. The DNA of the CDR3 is TGTGCCATATCCCAGGGTGGTACTGAAGCTTTCTTT.